The clone carrying this TCR beta chain was recorded many times. The antigen remains unidentified. V trimming: 2 bases; J trimming: 7 bases; junction bases outside the gene matches: 5. The CDR3 covers 14 residues. Germline values: CDR1 KGHSH, CDR2 LQKENI. The sample belongs to a study of T cells after yellow fever vaccination. TCRdb passed the 5' RACE reads through MiXCR, listing each CDR3 protein once. The sample lists approximately 110,000 distinct CDR3 sequences, 6.5% to 8% occurring once. General study points: The secondary T-cell response peaked on day 5, not day 15, but was weaker. Only a small proportion of the clonotypes turned up in both the CD4 and the CD8 compartments, likely arising from convergent recombination. After the booster, 96% of CD4 and about nine tenths of CD8 primary-response clones were re-detected.

The rearrangement uses TRBV18 and TRBJ1-5, with 7 bases fitting TRBD1. The specimen was CD4+ T cells sorted from PBMCs, collected roughly 10 days after the first yellow fever vaccination. This TCR was sampled from a man in his late teens or twenties who received the YFV17D yellow fever vaccine. CDR3 in amino acids: CASSPTTGVQPQHF. The CDR3 nucleotides are TGTGCCAGCTCACCAACAACAGGGGTCCAGCCCCAGCATTTT. Combining the CDR3 with reference TRBV18 and TRBJ1-5 gives the whole variable domain NAGVMQNPRHLVRRRGQEARLRCSPMKGHSHVYWYRQLPEEGLKFMVYLQKENIIDESGMPKERFSAEFPKEGPSILRIQQVVRGDSAAYFCASSPTTGVQPQHFGDGTRLSIL.